This TCR beta chain was profiled in a study of post-analysis software for immune sequencing data. The study, taken as a whole, reports: Diversity measured as normalized Chao1 was significantly lower in multiple sclerosis patients than in controls. Four to six TRBV segments appeared more often in patients than in controls, and TRBV5-6, TRBV5-1 and TRBV20-1 were among these.

Incorporated into the TCR beta cDNA libraries were unique molecular identifiers, which served to reduce PCR and sequencing biases. Some 500,000 cDNA molecules were recovered from an input of 1 to 10 million T cells. A single record per CDR3 protein comes from TCRdb applying MiXCR to the PCR reads. The table has about 770,000 distinct CDR3 sequences, 35% to 55% seen once. This CDR3 contains 16 residues. V was clipped by 3 bases and J by 4 bases; unmatched bases: 8. Germline CDR1 KGHDR, CDR2 SFDVKD. Details on this clonotype: Its antigen is not known.

The chain couples TRBV24-1 to TRBJ2-3; 8 bases line up with TRBD2. Sequencing used blood. The clonotype was recovered from a girl aged 5 to 17 with multiple sclerosis. CDR3 protein: CATSDGEREFADTQYF. For the CDR3, the DNA is TGTGCCACCAGTGATGGCGAGCGGGAGTTCGCAGATACGCAGTATTTT.